This T cell receptor beta chain originates from a study of cytomegalovirus exposure and HLA in healthy donors. Study-level background: Inside one of the first data releases sat about 85 million unique TCRs taken from HLA-typed donors. The study placed 80% to 85% of its approximately 400 genotyped donors in the Caucasian-associated ancestry cluster. Broader study findings: Excluded were some V segments that proved indistinguishable, including TRBV6-2 and TRBV6-3.

CDR1 SGHTA and CDR2 FQGNSA come from the germline V gene. V shed 1 base and J 8 bases; nucleotides not matched to a gene: 5. The CDR3 extends over 15 amino acids. It was with 60 Vbeta and 13 Jbeta primers that the PCR ran. Assay: immunoSEQ multiplex PCR; the TCRdb copy retains only in-frame clones and omits some. Of about 150,000 clones listed, approximately 80% were seen once; the top ten hold approximately 15%. Notes on this clone: The antigen is not known.

Sample: PBMCs. The TCR originated in a woman aged 40-49 years in good health and CMV-seronegative. The chain uses TRBV7-2 and TRBJ2-1, with TRBD2 matching over 10 bases. The CDR3: CASSLDLAGGYEQFF. CDR3 nucleotide sequence: TGTGCCAGCAGCTTAGATTTAGCGGGAGGCTATGAGCAGTTCTTC.